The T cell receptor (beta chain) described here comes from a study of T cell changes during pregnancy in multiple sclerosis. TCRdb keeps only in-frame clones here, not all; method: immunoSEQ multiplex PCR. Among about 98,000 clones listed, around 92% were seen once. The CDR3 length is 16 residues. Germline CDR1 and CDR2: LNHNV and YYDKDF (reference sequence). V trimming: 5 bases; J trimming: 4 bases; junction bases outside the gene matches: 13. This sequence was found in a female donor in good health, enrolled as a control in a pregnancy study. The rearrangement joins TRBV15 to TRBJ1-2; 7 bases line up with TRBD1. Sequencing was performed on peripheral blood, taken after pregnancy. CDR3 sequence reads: CATSEGATGGIYGYTF. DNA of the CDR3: TGTGCCACCAGCGAGGGGGCGACGGGAGGGATCTATGGCTACACCTTC.